This T cell receptor (beta chain) was recorded in a study of cytomegalovirus exposure and HLA in healthy donors. Study information: Membership in the Caucasian-associated ancestry cluster was found for around four fifths of approximately 400 genotyped donors.

Study-level results: Indistinguishability led to the exclusion of some V segments, TRBV6-2 and TRBV6-3 included.

The primer mix had 60 Vbeta and 13 Jbeta primers. Generated by immunoSEQ multiplex PCR, the TCRdb table keeps only in-frame clones and is missing some. Of 150,000 or so clones listed, 82% are singletons. The CDR3 contains 14 residues. V lost 0 bases to trimming and J lost 6 bases, with 11 bases between them. Germline V CDR1 and CDR2: LNHDA, SQIVND (reference sequence). Notes on this clone: Antigen specificity is unknown.

Sample: PBMCs. The TCR comes from a male donor in good health and CMV-seropositive. The chain uses TRBV19 and TRBJ1-1; D is uncertain. In DNA form, the CDR3 reads TGTGCCAGTAGTATAGATCTAGGCTCGGCTGAAGCTTTCTTT. This encodes CASSIDLGSAEAFF. Complete variable domain (other parts from reference TRBV19 and TRBJ1-1): DGGITQSPKYLFRKEGQNVTLSCEQNLNHDAMYWYRQDPGQGLRLIYYSQIVNDFQKGDIAEGYSVSREKKESFPLTVTSAQKNPTAFYLCASSIDLGSAEAFFGQGTRLTVV.